The sequence of this T cell receptor beta chain was determined in a study of T cell responses to AZD1222 COVID-19 vaccine. Study outcomes and limitations: No repertoire was sampled before or during the peak T cell response, only after it. The sample set comprised mostly white British donors with more females, and clonal diversity was possibly underestimated. Only six or seven AZD1222 recipients were seropositive at baseline. Reports say nearly half of spike-specific TCRs go after unmutated variant regions.

Comments on this clone: Its antigen is still unknown.

This CDR3 contains 15 residues. Germline assignment: CDR1 SGHAT and CDR2 FQNNGV. Trimming cost V 2 bases and J 5 bases, with 15 bases left between them. Libraries were prepared by immunoSEQ multiplex PCR; TCRdb keeps only in-frame clonotypes and omits some of them. The table records about 89,000 clones, over 80% of them present only once. The chain joins TRBV11-2 to TRBJ1-2; perhaps TRBD1 as D (5 bases). The receptor was derived from an adult who received the AZD1222 COVID-19 vaccine. Specimen: peripheral blood, collected 28 days after the second AZD1222 dose. The CDR3 DNA follows: TGTGCCAGCAGCTTAAGGGGATCGGGAGGGTATGGCTACACCTTC. This sequence encodes CASSLRGSGGYGYTF.